The next 14 T cell receptor beta chains were all read from a single sample in a study of cytomegalovirus exposure and HLA in healthy donors. Only in-frame clones appear in the TCRdb table, and some are missing; sequencing was by immunoSEQ multiplex PCR. The profile covers 50,000 or so clones, with approximately 93% appearing a single time and roughly 8% taken by the ten largest. Sequenced: PBMCs. All receptors come from a woman under 30 in good health and CMV-seropositive.

V usage is TRBV5-1 and J usage is TRBJ1-1; D possibly corresponds to TRBD1 (6 bases). This CDR3 is built from 18 residues. The germline V gene has CDR1 SGHRS and CDR2 YFSETQ. V lost 0 bases to trimming and J lost 0 bases, with 18 bases between them. The DNA of the CDR3 is TGCGCCAGCAGCTTGGGGGTGGGGGCAGGAGATTTGAACACTGAAGCTTTCTTT. It yields the protein CASSLGVGAGDLNTEAFF.

V and J are TRBV9 and TRBJ2-1; 7 bases align to TRBD1. The ends lost 3 bases at V and 7 bases at J; junction bases unmatched: 16. CDR3 length: 17 residues. Germline-derived CDR1 and CDR2 are SGDLS and YYNGEE. The CDR3 DNA is TGTGCCAGCAGCGCACCGGCCCGGGACAGAAGCAGGAATGAGCAGTTCTTC. Protein product: CASSAPARDRSRNEQFF.

This clone was found once. The rearrangement uses TRBV5-1 and TRBJ2-7; TRBD1 matches 8 bases. CDR3 length equals 15 residues. Trimming removed 3 bases from V and 5 bases from J; junction bases left unmatched: 10. Per the germline V gene, CDR1 is SGHRS and CDR2 is YFSETQ. CDR3 DNA sequence: TGCGCCAGCAGCTCGGGGTTGGGACAGGTCGACGAGCAGTACTTC. It is translated as CASSSGLGQVDEQYF.

J is TRBJ2-3 and V is TRBV10-2; 8 bases match TRBD1. The germline V gene has CDR1 WSHSY and CDR2 SAAADI. J gave up 6 bases and V 8 bases, and 7 bases lay outside the gene matches. This CDR3 comprises 13 residues. CDR3 nucleotides: TGCGCCAGCCGACAGGGGAGTCTTGATACGCAGTATTTT. This encodes CASRQGSLDTQYF.

This clone showed up just once. This chain joins TRBV15 and TRBJ1-4; D is unclear. CDR1 is LNHNV, CDR2 YYDKDF, per germline (reference sequence). With 6 bases removed from V and 6 bases from J, the gap between germline ends came to 23 bases. CDR3 size: 17 residues. CDR3 amino acids: CATRGYYPGGSYEKLFF. The DNA of the CDR3 is TGTGCCACCAGGGGGTACTACCCGGGAGGGTCCTATGAAAAACTGTTTTTT.

V and J are TRBV7-9 and TRBJ2-3; possibly TRBD1 for D (5 bases). Per the germline V gene, CDR1 is SEHNR and CDR2 is FQNEAQ (reference sequence). The ends were cut back, 1 base at V and 2 bases at J, with 7 bases in the middle. The length of the CDR3 is 14 residues. CDR3 nucleotide sequence: TGTGCCAGCAGCTTAGGACAGCACACAGATACGCAGTATTTT. This codes for CASSLGQHTDTQYF.

V and J are TRBV9 and TRBJ1-4; possibly TRBD1 for D (6 bases). Germline V gives CDR1 SGDLS, CDR2 YYNGEE. The CDR3 is 15 residues long. Deletions cut 0 bases from V and 7 bases from J, with 13 bases between. The CDR3 loop is CASSVDPTRGEKLFF. In DNA form, the CDR3 reads TGTGCCAGCAGCGTAGACCCAACCAGGGGTGAAAAACTGTTTTTT.

J is TRBJ2-5 and V is TRBV9; TRBD2 matches at 11 bases. The V segment lost 1 base and the J segment 10 bases; nucleotides outside the gene matches: 3. CDR1 and CDR2 from the germline V gene are SGDLS and YYNGEE. The CDR3 runs 13 residues. The CDR3 bases are TGTGCCAGCAGCGTAAACCTAGCGGGAGGCCAGTACTTC. This codes for CASSVNLAGGQYF.

The CDR3 is CASSPSSSGTRGTDTQYF. CDR3 coding DNA: TGTGCCAGCAGCCCATCCAGCTCCGGGACTAGGGGCACAGATACGCAGTATTTT. This chain uses TRBV7-9 with TRBJ2-3; 8 bases are a match to TRBD2. The CDR3 spans 18 residues. Per germline, CDR1 SEHNR and CDR2 FQNEAQ (reference sequence). V gave up 5 bases and J gave up 1 base; unmatched junction bases: 14.

V gene TRBV28 combines with J gene TRBJ2-3, with TRBD1 as a possible D gene (6 bases). The CDR3 covers 14 residues. The germline V gene has CDR1 MDHEN and CDR2 SYDVKM. Trimming took off 10 bases at V and 6 bases at J, with 20 bases between the two ends. DNA of the CDR3: TGTGCCACAGCAGGGGCTAGCCAAAGGGATACGCAGTATTTT. This codes for CATAGASQRDTQYF.

This chain links TRBV13 with TRBJ2-5, with D tentatively TRBD1 (6 bases). V lost 4 bases and J lost 2, with 14 bases in between. The CDR3 runs to 15 residues. From germline, CDR1 is PRHDT and CDR2 FYEKMQ (reference sequence). The CDR3 region is CASSSQGTPQETQYF. The CDR3 DNA reads as TGTGCCAGCAGCTCCCAGGGGACCCCACAAGAGACCCAGTACTTC.

V and J are TRBV5-1 and TRBJ2-4; D perhaps matches TRBD2 (6 bases). The germline gives CDR1 SGHRS, CDR2 YFSETQ. Trimming took off 0 bases at V and 6 bases at J, with 13 bases between the two ends. The length of the CDR3 is 15 residues. DNA for the CDR3: TGCGCCAGCAGCTTGGAAGGCGGGAATGGAAACATTCAGTACTTC. Translation gives CASSLEGGNGNIQYF.

The chain combines TRBV27 with TRBJ2-2; D is perhaps TRBD1 (5 bases). V was trimmed by 6 bases and J by 3 bases, leaving 11 bases between them. Germline CDR1 is MNHEY and CDR2 is SMNVEV (reference sequence). This CDR3 region has 14 residues. In DNA form, the CDR3 reads TGTGCCAGCAGACGGCTAGGGGACACCGGGGAGCTGTTTTTT. This sequence encodes CASRRLGDTGELFF.

The rearrangement links TRBV21-1 to TRBJ2-5; TRBD2 was called by the table and not checked on the DNA. TRBV21-1 is noted as a pseudogene. The CDR3 sequence is 18 residues long. The CDR3 DNA reads as TGTGCCAGCAGGGTAAGTACAGATAGCGGGACAGCACAAGAGACCCAGTACTTC. This translates into CASRVSTDSGTAQETQYF.